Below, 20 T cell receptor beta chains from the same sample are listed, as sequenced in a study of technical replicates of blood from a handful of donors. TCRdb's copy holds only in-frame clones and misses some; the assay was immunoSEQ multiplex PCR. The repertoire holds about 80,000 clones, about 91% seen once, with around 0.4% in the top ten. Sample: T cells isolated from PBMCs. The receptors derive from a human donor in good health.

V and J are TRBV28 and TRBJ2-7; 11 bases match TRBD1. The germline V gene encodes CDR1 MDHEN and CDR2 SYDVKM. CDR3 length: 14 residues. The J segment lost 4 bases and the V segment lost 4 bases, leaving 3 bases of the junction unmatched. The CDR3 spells CASSWDRGWYEQYF. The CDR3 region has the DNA TGTGCCAGCAGTTGGGACAGGGGGTGGTACGAGCAGTACTTC. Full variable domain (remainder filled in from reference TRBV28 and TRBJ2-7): DVKVTQSSRYLVKRTGEKVFLECVQDMDHENMFWYRQDPGLGLRLIYFSYDVKMKEKGDIPEGYSVSREKKERFSLILESASTNQTSMYLCASSWDRGWYEQYFGPGTRLTVT.

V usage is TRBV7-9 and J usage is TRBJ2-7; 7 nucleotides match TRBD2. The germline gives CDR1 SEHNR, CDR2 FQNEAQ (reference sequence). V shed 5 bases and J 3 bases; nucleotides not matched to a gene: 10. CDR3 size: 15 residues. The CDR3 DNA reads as TGTGCCAGCAGCCCAGCCACTAGCGTTAACTACGAGCAGTACTTC. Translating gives CASSPATSVNYEQYF.

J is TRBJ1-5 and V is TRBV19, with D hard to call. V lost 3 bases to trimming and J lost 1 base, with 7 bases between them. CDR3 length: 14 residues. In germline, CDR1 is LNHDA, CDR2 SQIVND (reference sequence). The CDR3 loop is CASSIYLSNQPQHF. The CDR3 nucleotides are TGTGCCAGTAGTATTTACTTGAGCAATCAGCCCCAGCATTTT.

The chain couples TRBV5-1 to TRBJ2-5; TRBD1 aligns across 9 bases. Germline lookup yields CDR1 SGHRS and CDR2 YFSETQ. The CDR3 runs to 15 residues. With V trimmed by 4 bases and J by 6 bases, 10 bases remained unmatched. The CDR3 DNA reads TGCGCCAGCAGCCCCAGCACGGGACAGGGAAAGACCCAGTACTTC. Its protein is CASSPSTGQGKTQYF. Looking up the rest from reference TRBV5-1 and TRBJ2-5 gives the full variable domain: KAGVTQTPRYLIKTRGQQVTLSCSPISGHRSVSWYQQTPGQGLQFLFEYFSETQRNKGNFPGRFSGRQFSNSRSEMNVSTLELGDSALYLCASSPSTGQGKTQYFGPGTRLLVL.

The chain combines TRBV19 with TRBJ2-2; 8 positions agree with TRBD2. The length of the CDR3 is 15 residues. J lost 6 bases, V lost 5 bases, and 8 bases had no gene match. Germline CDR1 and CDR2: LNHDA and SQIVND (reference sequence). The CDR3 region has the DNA TGTGCCAGTAGTGTTAGCGGGATTCCTTCCGGGGAGCTGTTTTTT. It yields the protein CASSVSGIPSGELFF.

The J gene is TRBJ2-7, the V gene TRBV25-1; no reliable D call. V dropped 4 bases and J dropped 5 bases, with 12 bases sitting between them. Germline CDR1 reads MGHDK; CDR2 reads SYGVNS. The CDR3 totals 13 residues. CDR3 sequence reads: CASSGSWHDEQYF. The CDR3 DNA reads TGTGCCAGCAGTGGTAGCTGGCACGACGAGCAGTACTTC.

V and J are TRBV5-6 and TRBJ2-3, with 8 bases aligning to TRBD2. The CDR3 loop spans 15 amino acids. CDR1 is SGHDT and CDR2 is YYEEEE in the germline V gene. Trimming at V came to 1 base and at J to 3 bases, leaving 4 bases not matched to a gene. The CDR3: CASSLNGRVTDTQYF. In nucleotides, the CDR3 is TGTGCCAGCAGCTTGAACGGGAGGGTGACAGATACGCAGTATTTT.

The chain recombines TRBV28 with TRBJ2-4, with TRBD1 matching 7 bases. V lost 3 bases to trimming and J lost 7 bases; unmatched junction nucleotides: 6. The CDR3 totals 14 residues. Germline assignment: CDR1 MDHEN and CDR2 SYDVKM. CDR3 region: CASSFLTGSNIQYF. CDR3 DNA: TGTGCCAGCAGTTTCCTGACAGGGTCGAACATTCAGTACTTC.

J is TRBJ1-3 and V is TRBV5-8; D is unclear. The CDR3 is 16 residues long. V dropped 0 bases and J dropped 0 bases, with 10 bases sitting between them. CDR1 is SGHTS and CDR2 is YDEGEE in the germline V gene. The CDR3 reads CASSLVRSSSGNTIYF. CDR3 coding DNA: TGTGCCAGCAGCTTGGTTCGGTCTAGCTCTGGAAACACCATATATTTT.

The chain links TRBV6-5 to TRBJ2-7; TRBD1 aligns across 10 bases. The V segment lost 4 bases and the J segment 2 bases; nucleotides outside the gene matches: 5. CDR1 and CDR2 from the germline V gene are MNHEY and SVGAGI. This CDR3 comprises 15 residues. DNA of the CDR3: TGTGCCAGCAGTTTCCGGGACAGGGGAACCTACGAGCAGTACTTC. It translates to CASSFRDRGTYEQYF.

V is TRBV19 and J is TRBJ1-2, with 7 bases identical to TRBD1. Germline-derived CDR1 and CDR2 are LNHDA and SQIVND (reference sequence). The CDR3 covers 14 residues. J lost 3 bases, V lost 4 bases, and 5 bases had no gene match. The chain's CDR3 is CASSTTGDYYGYTF. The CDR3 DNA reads TGTGCCAGTAGTACCACAGGGGACTACTATGGCTACACCTTC.

Here the CDR3 DNA reads TGTGCCAGCAGCCACCTTCCGGGACTAGCGGGAGGTCTAGACTACGAGCAGTACTTC. It codes for CASSHLPGLAGGLDYEQYF. The chain uses TRBV14 and TRBJ2-7, with 15 bases lining up with TRBD2. The CDR3 has 19 residues. Germline V gene lookup returns CDR1 SGHDN and CDR2 FVKESK. Germline trimming cut 3 bases from V and 3 bases from J; bases unmatched to any gene: 12.

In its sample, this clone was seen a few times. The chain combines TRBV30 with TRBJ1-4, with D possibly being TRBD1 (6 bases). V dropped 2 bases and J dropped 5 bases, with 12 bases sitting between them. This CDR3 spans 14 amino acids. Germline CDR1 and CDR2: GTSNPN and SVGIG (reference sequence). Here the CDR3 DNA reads TGTGCCTGGAGTCCGGGACACCGAAATGAAAAACTGTTTTTT. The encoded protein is CAWSPGHRNEKLFF.

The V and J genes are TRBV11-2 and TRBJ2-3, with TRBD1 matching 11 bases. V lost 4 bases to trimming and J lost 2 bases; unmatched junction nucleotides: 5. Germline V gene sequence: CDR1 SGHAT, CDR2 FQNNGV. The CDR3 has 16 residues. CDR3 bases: TGTGCCAGCAGCTCGTGGACAGGGGGCGCCACAGATACGCAGTATTTT. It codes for CASSSWTGGATDTQYF.

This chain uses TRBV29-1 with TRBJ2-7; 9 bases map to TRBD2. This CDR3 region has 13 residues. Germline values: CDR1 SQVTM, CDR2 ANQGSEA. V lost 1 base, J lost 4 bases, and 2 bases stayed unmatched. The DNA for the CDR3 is TGCAGCGTTGAAGGGCGGGAGGGATACGAGCAGTACTTC. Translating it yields CSVEGREGYEQYF.

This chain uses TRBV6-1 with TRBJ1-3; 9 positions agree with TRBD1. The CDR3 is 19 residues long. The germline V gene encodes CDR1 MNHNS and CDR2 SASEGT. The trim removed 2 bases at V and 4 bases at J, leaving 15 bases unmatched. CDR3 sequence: CASSEIFSRGQGSGNTIYF. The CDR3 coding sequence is TGTGCCAGCAGTGAAATATTCTCCAGGGGACAGGGCTCCGGAAACACCATATATTTT.

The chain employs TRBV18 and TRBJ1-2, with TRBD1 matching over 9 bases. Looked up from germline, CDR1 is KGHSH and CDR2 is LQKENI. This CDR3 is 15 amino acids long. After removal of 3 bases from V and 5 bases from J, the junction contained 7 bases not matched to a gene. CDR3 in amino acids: CASSPAGTGPYGYTF. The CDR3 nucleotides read TGTGCCAGCTCACCTGCCGGGACAGGGCCTTATGGCTACACCTTC.

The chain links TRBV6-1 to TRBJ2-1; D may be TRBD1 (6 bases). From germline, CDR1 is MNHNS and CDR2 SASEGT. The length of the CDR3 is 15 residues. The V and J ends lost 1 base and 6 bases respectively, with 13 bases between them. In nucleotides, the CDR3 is TGTGCCAGCAGTGAAGGAGTTTCAGGGGCCAATGAGCAGTTCTTC. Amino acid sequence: CASSEGVSGANEQFF.

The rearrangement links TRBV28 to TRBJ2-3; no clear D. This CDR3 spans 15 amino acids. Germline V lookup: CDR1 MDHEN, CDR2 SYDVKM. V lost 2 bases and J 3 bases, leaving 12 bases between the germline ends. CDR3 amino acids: CASSLLAERTDTQYF. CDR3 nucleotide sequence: TGTGCCAGCAGTTTACTCGCGGAGCGTACAGATACGCAGTATTTT.

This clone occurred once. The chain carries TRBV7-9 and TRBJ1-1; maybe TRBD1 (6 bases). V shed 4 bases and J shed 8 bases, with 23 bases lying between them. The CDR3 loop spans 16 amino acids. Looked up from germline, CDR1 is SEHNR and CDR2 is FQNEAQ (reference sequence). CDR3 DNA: TGTGCCAGCAGCTCGATACTCAGGGGCCCGCTATTCGAAGCTTTCTTT. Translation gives CASSSILRGPLFEAFF.